The 8 T cell receptor beta chains listed next were all sequenced from one sample in a study of T cells in localized non-small cell lung cancer. Assay used: immunoSEQ multiplex PCR; TCRdb lists only in-frame clones, some missing. The table lists around 17,000 clones, roughly 91% of them singletons. The material was peripheral blood, obtained before any cancer treatment. These receptors were obtained from a male donor older than 55 with stage II squamous cell lung carcinoma.

The genes are TRBV28 and TRBJ2-1; TRBD2 agrees at 7 bases. Per germline, CDR1 MDHEN and CDR2 SYDVKM. CDR3 length: 16 amino acids. After removal of 2 bases from V and 2 bases from J, the junction contained 6 bases not matched to a gene. CDR3 in DNA: TGTGCCAGCAGTTTACCCCGACTAGCTACCTACAATGAGCAGTTCTTC. This codes for CASSLPRLATYNEQFF.

The chain combines TRBV30 with TRBJ2-1, with D possibly being TRBD1 (5 bases). Germline CDR1 and CDR2: GTSNPN and SVGIG (reference sequence). The V end lost 3 bases, the J end lost 0 bases, and 12 bases lay between the germline ends. CDR3 size: 15 residues. The DNA for the CDR3 is TGTGCCTGGAGGCCGACAGTAAGCTCCTACAATGAGCAGTTCTTC. Translating gives CAWRPTVSSYNEQFF.

This chain uses TRBV10-3 with TRBJ1-1; the D is unclear. The CDR3 has 15 residues. Germline V gene sequence: CDR1 ENHRY, CDR2 SYGVKD. With 0 bases removed from V and 1 base from J, the gap between germline ends came to 9 bases. The CDR3 sequence is CAISESGERNTEAFF. DNA for the CDR3: TGTGCCATCAGTGAGTCTGGGGAGAGGAACACTGAAGCTTTCTTT.

The rearrangement uses TRBV27 and TRBJ2-7; TRBD2 aligns across 11 bases. This CDR3 contains 16 residues. Per the germline V gene, CDR1 is MNHEY and CDR2 is SMNVEV (reference sequence). J gave up 4 bases and V 4 bases, and 9 bases lay outside the gene matches. The CDR3 protein is CASSSIPGLADYEQYF. CDR3 coding DNA: TGTGCCAGCAGTTCCATTCCGGGACTAGCGGATTACGAGCAGTACTTC.

This clone was counted only a few times. The gene calls are TRBV7-6 and TRBJ2-1; TRBD2 matches 9 bases. The germline V gene encodes CDR1 SGHVS and CDR2 FNYEAQ. This CDR3 contains 15 residues. The V gene end was trimmed by 3 bases and the J gene end by 4 bases; junction bases not matched to a gene: 4. The CDR3 is CASSLAGGRYNEQFF. The CDR3 bases are TGTGCCAGCAGCTTGGCGGGAGGGCGGTACAATGAGCAGTTCTTC.

The chain combines TRBV6-1 with TRBJ2-1; D may match TRBD1 or TRBD2 (5 bases each). The V gene lost 6 bases and the J gene lost 9 bases, with 15 bases spanning the gap. This CDR3 is 13 amino acids long. CDR1 MNHNS and CDR2 SASEGT come from the germline V gene. CDR3 sequence reads: CASSPPGAGEQFF. For the CDR3, the DNA is TGTGCCAGCAGCCCACCCGGGGCAGGTGAGCAGTTCTTC.

The sample holds a few counts of this clone. J is TRBJ2-2 and V is TRBV5-6; no clear D gene. Trimming pared 0 bases from V and 6 bases from J, leaving 3 bases between. The CDR3 has 12 residues. Germline V CDR1 and CDR2: SGHDT, YYEEEE. The CDR3 DNA is TGTGCCAGCAGCTTGGAATCCGGGGAGCTGTTTTTT. Translation gives CASSLESGELFF.

This clone was detected a few times. J is TRBJ1-1 and V is TRBV30, with D unclear. This CDR3 comprises 12 residues. Trimming took off 3 bases at V and 0 bases at J, with 5 bases between the two ends. Per the germline V gene, CDR1 is GTSNPN and CDR2 is SVGIG (reference sequence). This chain's CDR3 is CAWSSMNTEAFF. CDR3 coding DNA: TGTGCCTGGAGCAGCATGAACACTGAAGCTTTCTTT.